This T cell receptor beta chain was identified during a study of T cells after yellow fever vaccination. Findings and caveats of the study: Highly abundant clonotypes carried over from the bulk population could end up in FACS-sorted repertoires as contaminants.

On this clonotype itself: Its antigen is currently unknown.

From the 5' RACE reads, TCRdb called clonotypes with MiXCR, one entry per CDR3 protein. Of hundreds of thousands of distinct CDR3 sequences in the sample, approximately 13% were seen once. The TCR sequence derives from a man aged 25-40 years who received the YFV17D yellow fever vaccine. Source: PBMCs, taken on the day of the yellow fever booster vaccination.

The CDR3 DNA is TGCGCCAGCAGCACCCGGGACAGAAGAGAGACCCAGTACTTC. Translating gives CASSTRDRRETQYF. The chain joins TRBV5-1 to TRBJ2-5; 7 bases match TRBD1. Per the germline V gene, CDR1 is SGHRS and CDR2 is YFSETQ. Trimming removed 4 bases from V and 4 bases from J; junction bases left unmatched: 7. The CDR3 has 14 amino acids.